This entry features one T cell receptor beta chain sequence. Its cognate antigen is unknown. This is likely a read error, given that the CDR3 carries no conserved phenylalanine or tryptophan at its end. CDR1 is SGDLS and CDR2 is YYNGEE in the germline V gene. Trimming cost V 3 bases and J 8 bases, with 15 bases left between them. There are 14 residues in the CDR3. This sample is drawn from a study of blood T cells in healthy people across ages. A second PCR of 7 to 11 cycles used a sample-barcoded 5' primer and a J-beta primer mix. In TCRdb, the 5' RACE reads were re-called with MiXCR into one record per CDR3 protein. The data hold 1.5 million to 2 million distinct CDR3 sequences, with roughly two fifths observed a single time. Study conclusions and caveats: The study regarded diversity estimates from one million T cells as underestimates. More naive CD4+ cells and higher diversity were found in long-lived than in aged donors.

The V gene is TRBV9, the J gene TRBJ2-1; D is tentatively TRBD1 or TRBD2 (7 bases each). The sample taken for sequencing was blood. This TCR was recovered from a human donor in good health. CDR3 protein: CASSARGRGDEQFV. In DNA form, the CDR3 reads TGTGCCAGCAGCGCCAGGGGGAGGGGAGATGAGCAGTTCGTC.